This T cell receptor (beta chain) was retrieved from a study of cytomegalovirus exposure and HLA in healthy donors. Study-level information: A prior study identified just under 120 million unique TCR beta sequences from 150 million to 200 million T cells.

It was with 60 Vbeta and 13 Jbeta primers that the PCR ran. Using immunoSEQ multiplex PCR, the repertoire was profiled, and TCRdb retains in-frame clones only, with some absent. This table has 100,000 to 150,000 clones, 77% appearing once. In its sample, this clone was seen a few times. Antigen specificity is unknown. From germline, CDR1 is SGHRS and CDR2 YFSETQ. V lost 0 bases, J lost 8 bases, and 6 bases stayed unmatched. This CDR3 region has 15 residues. Study outcomes and limitations: In a later analysis, at a false discovery rate of 0.05, approximately 16,000 TCR beta sequences were associated with HLA alleles. The authors later found most CMV-associated TCR beta chains appeared HLA-restricted. Among TCR beta chains, those listed as cytomegalovirus-associated numbered approximately 150.

Input material: PBMCs. The receptor was isolated from a man in his forties or fifties in good health and CMV-seropositive. The J gene is TRBJ2-1, the V gene TRBV5-1, with 9 bases lining up with TRBD2. CDR3: CASSLDAGGRYEQFF. The CDR3 coding sequence is TGCGCCAGCAGCTTGGATGCGGGGGGGCGGTATGAGCAGTTCTTC.